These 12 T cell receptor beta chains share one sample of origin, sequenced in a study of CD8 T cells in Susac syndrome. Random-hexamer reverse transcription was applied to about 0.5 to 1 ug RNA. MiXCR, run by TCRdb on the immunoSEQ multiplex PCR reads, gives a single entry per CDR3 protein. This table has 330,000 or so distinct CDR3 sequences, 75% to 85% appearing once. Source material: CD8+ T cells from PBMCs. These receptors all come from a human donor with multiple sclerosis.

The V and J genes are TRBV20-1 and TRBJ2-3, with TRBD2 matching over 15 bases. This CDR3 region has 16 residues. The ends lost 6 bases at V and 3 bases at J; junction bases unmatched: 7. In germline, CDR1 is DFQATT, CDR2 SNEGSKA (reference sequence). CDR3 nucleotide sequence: TGCAGTGCCCCGGGACTAGCGGGAGGAGGGACAGATACGCAGTATTTT. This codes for CSAPGLAGGGTDTQYF.

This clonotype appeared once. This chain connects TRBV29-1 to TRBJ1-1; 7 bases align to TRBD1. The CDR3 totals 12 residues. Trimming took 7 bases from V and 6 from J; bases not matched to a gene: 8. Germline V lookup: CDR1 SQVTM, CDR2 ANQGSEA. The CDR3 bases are TGCAGCGAGATAACAGGGGCCGCTGAAGCTTTCTTT. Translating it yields CSEITGAAEAFF.

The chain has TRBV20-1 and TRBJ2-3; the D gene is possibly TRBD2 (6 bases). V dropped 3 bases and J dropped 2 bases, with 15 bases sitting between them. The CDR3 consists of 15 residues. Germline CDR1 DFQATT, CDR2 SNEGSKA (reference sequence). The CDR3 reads CSARDRDFDTDTQYF. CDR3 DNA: TGCAGTGCTAGGGACCGGGACTTTGACACAGATACGCAGTATTTT.

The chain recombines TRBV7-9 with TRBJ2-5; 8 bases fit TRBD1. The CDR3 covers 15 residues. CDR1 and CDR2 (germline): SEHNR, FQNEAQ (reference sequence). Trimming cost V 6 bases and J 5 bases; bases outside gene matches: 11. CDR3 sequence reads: CASSPGQGPGETQYF. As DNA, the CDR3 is TGTGCCAGCAGTCCCGGACAGGGCCCCGGGGAGACCCAGTACTTC.

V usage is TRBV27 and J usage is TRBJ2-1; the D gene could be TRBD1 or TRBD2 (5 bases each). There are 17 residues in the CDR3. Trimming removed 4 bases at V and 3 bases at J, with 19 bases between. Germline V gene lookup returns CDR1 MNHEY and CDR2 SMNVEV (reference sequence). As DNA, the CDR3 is TGTGCCAGCAGTTATGTACTGGGACCAGGGAGCTACAATGAGCAGTTCTTC. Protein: CASSYVLGPGSYNEQFF.

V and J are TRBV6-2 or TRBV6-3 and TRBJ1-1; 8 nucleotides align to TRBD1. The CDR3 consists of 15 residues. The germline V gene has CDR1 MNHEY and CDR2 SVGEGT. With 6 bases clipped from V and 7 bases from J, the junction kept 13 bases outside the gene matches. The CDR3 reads CASRHTGGRDFEAFF. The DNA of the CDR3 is TGTGCCAGCAGGCATACAGGGGGACGCGACTTTGAAGCTTTCTTT.

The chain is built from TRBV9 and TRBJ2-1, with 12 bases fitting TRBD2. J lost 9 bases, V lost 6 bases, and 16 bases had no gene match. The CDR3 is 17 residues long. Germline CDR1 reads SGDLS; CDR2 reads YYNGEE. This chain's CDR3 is CASKRGRLAGEVGEQFF. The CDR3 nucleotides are TGTGCCAGCAAAAGGGGCCGACTAGCGGGAGAGGTCGGTGAGCAGTTCTTC.

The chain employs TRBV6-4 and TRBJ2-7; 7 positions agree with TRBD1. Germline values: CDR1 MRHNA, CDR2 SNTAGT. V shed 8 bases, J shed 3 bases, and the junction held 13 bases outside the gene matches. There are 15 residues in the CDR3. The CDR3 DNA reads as TGTGCCAGCCCCCACAGGGGCAAACCTCTCTACGAGCAGTACTTC. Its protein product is CASPHRGKPLYEQYF.

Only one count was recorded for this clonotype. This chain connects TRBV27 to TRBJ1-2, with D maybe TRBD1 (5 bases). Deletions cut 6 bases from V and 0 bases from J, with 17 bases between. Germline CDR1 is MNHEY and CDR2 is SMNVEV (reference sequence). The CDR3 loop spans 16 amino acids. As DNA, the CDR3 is TGTGCCAGCAGCCGCACCGGGACGGACCCTAACTATGGCTACACCTTC. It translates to CASSRTGTDPNYGYTF.

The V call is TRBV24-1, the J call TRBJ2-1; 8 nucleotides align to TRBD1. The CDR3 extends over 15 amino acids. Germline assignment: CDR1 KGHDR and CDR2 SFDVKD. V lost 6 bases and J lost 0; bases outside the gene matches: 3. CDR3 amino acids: CATSRDRSSYNEQFF. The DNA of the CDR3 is TGTGCCACCAGTCGGGACAGGAGCTCCTACAATGAGCAGTTCTTC.

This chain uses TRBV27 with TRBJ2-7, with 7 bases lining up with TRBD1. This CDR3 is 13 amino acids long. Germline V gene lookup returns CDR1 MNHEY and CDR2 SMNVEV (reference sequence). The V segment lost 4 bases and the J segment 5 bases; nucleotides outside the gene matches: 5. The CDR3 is CASSSRGLDEQYF. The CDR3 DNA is TGTGCCAGCAGTTCAAGGGGGCTCGACGAGCAGTACTTC.

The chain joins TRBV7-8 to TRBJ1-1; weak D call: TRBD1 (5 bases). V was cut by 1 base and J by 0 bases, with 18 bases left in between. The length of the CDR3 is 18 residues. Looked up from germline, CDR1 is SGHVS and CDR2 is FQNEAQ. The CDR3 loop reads CASSLGYQGGSMNTEAFF. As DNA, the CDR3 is TGTGCCAGCAGCTTAGGCTATCAGGGAGGATCGATGAACACTGAAGCTTTCTTT.